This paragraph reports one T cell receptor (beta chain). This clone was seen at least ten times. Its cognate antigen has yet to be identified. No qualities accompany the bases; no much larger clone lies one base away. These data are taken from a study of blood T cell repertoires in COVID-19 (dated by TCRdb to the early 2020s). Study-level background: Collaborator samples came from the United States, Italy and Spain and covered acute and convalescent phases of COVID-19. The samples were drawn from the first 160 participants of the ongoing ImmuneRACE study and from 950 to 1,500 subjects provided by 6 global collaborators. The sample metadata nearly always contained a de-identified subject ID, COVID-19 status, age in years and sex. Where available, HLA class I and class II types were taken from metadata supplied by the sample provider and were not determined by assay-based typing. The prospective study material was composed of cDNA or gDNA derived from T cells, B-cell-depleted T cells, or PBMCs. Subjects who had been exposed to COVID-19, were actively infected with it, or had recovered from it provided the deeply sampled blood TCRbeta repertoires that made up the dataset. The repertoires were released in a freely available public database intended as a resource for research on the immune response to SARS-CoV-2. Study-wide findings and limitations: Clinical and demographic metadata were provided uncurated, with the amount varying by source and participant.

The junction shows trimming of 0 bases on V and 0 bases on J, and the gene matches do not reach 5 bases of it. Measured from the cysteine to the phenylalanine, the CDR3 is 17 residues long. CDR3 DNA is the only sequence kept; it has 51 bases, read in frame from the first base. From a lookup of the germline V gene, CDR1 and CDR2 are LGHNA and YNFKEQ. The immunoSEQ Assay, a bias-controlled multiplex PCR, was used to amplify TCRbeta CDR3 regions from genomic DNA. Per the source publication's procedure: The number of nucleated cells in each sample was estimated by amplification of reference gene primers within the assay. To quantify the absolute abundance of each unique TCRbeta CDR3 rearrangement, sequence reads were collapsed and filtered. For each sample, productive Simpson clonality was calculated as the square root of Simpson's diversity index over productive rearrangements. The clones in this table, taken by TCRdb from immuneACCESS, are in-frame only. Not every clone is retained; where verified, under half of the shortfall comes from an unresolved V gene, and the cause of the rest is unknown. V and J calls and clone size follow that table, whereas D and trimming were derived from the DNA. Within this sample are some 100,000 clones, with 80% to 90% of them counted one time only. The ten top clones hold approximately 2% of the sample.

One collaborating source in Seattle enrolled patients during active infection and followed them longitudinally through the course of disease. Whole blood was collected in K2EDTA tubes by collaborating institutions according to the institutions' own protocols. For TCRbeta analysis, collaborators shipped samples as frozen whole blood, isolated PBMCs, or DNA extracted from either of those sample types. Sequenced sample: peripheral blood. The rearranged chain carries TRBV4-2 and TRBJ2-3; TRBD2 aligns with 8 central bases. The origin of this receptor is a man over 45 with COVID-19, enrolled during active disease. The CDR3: CASSQDRGGGSTDTQYF. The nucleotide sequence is TGTGCCAGCAGCCAAGATAGAGGCGGGGGGAGCACAGATACGCAGTATTTT.